The rows below give T cell receptor beta chains drawn from one sample of a study of T cell clonotyping in hematopoietic cell transplantation. Produced via immunoSEQ multiplex PCR; TCRdb's table is partial and in-frame only. The sample consists of thousands of clones, approximately 80% of them appearing once. Source: PBMCs, taken 100 days after allogeneic stem cell transplant. Receptors originate from a female patient in her 30s who had an allogeneic stem cell transplant, so the T cells may come from the graft donor. Some clones in this sample may be carry-over from other donors' samples. Both conserved end residues are part of each CDR3. The D gene is left open where the match is weak. Expanded clones are given a class, and other clones once, few, many or no size at all.

v_call	clone_size	j_call	d_call	cdr3_aa	cdr3_nt
TRBV7-2	few	TRBJ1-1	NA	CASRDRTVNTEAFF	TGTGCCAGCCGAGACCGGACGGTGAACACTGAAGCTTTCTTT
TRBV10-3	NA	TRBJ2-7	TRBD2	CAISAGLAGGTYEQYF	TGTGCCATCAGTGCTGGACTAGCGGGGGGGACCTACGAGCAGTACTTC
TRBV30	NA	TRBJ1-2	NA	CAWSQRPNYGYTF	TGTGCCTGGAGCCAAAGACCTAACTATGGCTACACCTTC
TRBV6-5	NA	TRBJ1-5	NA	CASRLYSNQPQHF	TGTGCCAGCAGGTTATATAGCAATCAGCCCCAGCATTTT
TRBV19	NA	TRBJ1-5	NA	CASSIGIQPQHF	TGTGCCAGTAGTATAGGGATTCAGCCCCAGCATTTT
TRBV7-9	NA	TRBJ2-3	NA	CASRQAGGDTQYF	TGTGCCAGCAGGCAGGCCGGAGGAGATACGCAGTATTTT
TRBV29-1	NA	TRBJ2-3	NA	CSAELHGPSTDTQYF	TGCAGCGCCGAATTACACGGCCCTAGCACAGATACGCAGTATTTT
TRBV6-1	few	TRBJ1-3	NA	CASSDRAGTRGNTIYF	TGTGCCAGCAGTGATCGGGCCGGGACACGTGGAAACACCATATATTTT
TRBV29-1	NA	TRBJ1-3	TRBD1	CSAGGTGAISGNTIYF	TGCAGCGCCGGAGGGACAGGGGCTATATCTGGAAACACCATATATTTT
TRBV7-1	NA	TRBJ2-5	NA	CASSPELSMEETQYF	TGTGCCAGCAGCCCCGAGTTGTCGATGGAAGAGACCCAGTACTTC
TRBV6-5	NA	TRBJ1-1	TRBD1	CATTRGGSNTEAFF	TGTGCCACCACAAGAGGGGGCTCGAACACTGAAGCTTTCTTT